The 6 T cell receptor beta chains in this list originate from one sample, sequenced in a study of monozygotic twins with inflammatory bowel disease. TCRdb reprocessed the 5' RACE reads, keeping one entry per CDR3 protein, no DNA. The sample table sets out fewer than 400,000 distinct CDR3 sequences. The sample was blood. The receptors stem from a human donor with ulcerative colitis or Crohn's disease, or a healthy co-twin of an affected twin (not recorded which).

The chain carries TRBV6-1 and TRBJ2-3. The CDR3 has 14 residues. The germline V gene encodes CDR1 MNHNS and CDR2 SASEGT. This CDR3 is CASRRGIGTDMQYF.

The CDR3 reads CASRPANNYNEQFF. This chain connects TRBV19 to TRBJ2-1. Germline assignment: CDR1 LNHDA and CDR2 SQIVND (reference sequence). This CDR3 has 14 residues.

Here the CDR3 reads CASSGSVGSGEKLFF. V gene TRBV6-1 combines with J gene TRBJ1-4. The CDR3 consists of 15 residues. The germline CDR1 and CDR2 sequences are MNHNS and SASEGT.

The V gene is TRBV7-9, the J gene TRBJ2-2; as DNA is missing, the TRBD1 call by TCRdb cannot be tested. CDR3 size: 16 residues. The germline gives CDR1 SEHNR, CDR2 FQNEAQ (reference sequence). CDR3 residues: CATRRAGTGLTGELFF.

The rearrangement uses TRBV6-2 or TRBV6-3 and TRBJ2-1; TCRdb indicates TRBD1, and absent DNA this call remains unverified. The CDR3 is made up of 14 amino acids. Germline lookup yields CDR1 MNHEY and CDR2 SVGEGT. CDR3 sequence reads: CASFDTPAGNEQFF.

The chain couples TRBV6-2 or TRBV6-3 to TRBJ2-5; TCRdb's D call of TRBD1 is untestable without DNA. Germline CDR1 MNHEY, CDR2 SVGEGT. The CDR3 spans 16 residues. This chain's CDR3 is CASSYMTDLPQETQYF.